Described below is a single T cell receptor (beta chain) sequence and its context. The antigen remains undetermined. This sample stems from a study of cytomegalovirus exposure and HLA in healthy donors. This CDR3 region has 15 residues. In germline, CDR1 is LGHNA, CDR2 YSLEER. V gave up 3 bases and J gave up 1 base, with 12 bases separating them. Researchers ran the PCR with 60 Vbeta and 13 Jbeta primers. Sequenced by immunoSEQ multiplex PCR; TCRdb stores in-frame clones only, minus some. The sample consists of about 200,000 clones, approximately 82% of them appearing once. Broader study findings: Most TCR sequences were rare, but some public TCRs occurred in many donors. Association of a missense DCLRE1C variant with TCR beta V- and J-gene trimming was reported in a later analysis.

Sample: PBMCs. This sequence was found in a woman between 18 and 29 years old in good health and CMV-seronegative. The rearrangement links TRBV4-3 to TRBJ1-2; tentative D call: TRBD1 (5 bases). CDR3 residues: CASSQSIGGNYGYTF. CDR3 bases: TGCGCCAGCAGCCAGTCCATCGGGGGTAACTATGGCTACACCTTC.